One and the same sample provided the 27 T cell receptor beta chains below, sequenced in a study of blood T cells in healthy people across ages. It was with a sample-barcoded 5' primer and a J-beta primer mix that a second PCR of roughly 7 to 12 cycles was run. TCRdb re-analysed the 5' RACE reads in MiXCR, keeping a single row per CDR3 protein. The table shows about 780,000 distinct CDR3 sequences, with roughly 26% occurring only once. The sample was also reused in another study, on T cells of mothers and their children.

Specimen: blood. These receptors were taken from a boy aged 10-17 years in good health.

V is TRBV19 and J is TRBJ1-1; D is unresolved. This CDR3 comprises 16 residues. The V gene's germline CDR1 is LNHDA and CDR2 SQIVND (reference sequence). V was cut by 6 bases and J by 4 bases, with 21 bases left in between. The CDR3 protein is CASSLPNSLVATEAFF. The CDR3 nucleotides are TGTGCCAGTAGCCTCCCCAACAGCCTGGTGGCCACTGAAGCTTTCTTT.

This chain links TRBV5-1 with TRBJ2-1, with 14 bases fitting TRBD2. With V trimmed by 4 bases and J by 7 bases, 7 bases remained unmatched. The CDR3 consists of 16 residues. Germline CDR1 reads SGHRS; CDR2 reads YFSETQ. CDR3 loop: CASSLGTSGGVNEQFF. The CDR3 region has the DNA TGCGCCAGCAGCCTTGGGACTAGCGGGGGAGTGAATGAGCAGTTCTTC. Complete variable domain (other parts from reference TRBV5-1 and TRBJ2-1): KAGVTQTPRYLIKTRGQQVTLSCSPISGHRSVSWYQQTPGQGLQFLFEYFSETQRNKGNFPGRFSGRQFSNSRSEMNVSTLELGDSALYLCASSLGTSGGVNEQFFGPGTRLTVL.

V gene TRBV4-1 combines with J gene TRBJ2-5; a weak D match, TRBD1 (6 bases). V gave up 4 bases and J gave up 5 bases, with 17 bases separating them. Germline V CDR1 and CDR2: MGHRA, YSYEKL. This CDR3 is built from 15 residues. CDR3 DNA sequence: TGCGCCAGCAGCCCCTTACCAGGGGCGCAGGAGACCCAGTACTTC. Its translation: CASSPLPGAQETQYF.

This clonotype has just a few counts. CDR3 protein: CASTHGNKIQETQYF. The CDR3 nucleotides are TGTGCCAGCACCCACGGGAACAAGATTCAAGAGACCCAGTACTTC. The rearrangement links TRBV12-3 or TRBV12-4 to TRBJ2-5; TRBD2 is a possible D gene (5 bases). Trimming shortened V by 7 bases and J by 2 bases, and 17 bases separated the two germline ends. There are 15 residues in the CDR3.

This rearrangement joins TRBV3-1 to TRBJ2-5, with D perhaps matching TRBD2 (6 bases). This CDR3 contains 15 residues. The V gene lost 5 bases and the J gene lost 2 bases, with 15 bases spanning the gap. Germline V gene lookup returns CDR1 LGHDT and CDR2 YNNKEL (reference sequence). The CDR3 DNA is TGTGCCAGCAGCAACCGGGACTCTCAACAAGAGACCCAGTACTTC. Its protein product is CASSNRDSQQETQYF.

This clonotype has just a few counts. The chain employs TRBV10-1 and TRBJ1-1; possible D gene TRBD1, 5 bases. There are 15 residues in the CDR3. Germline V gives CDR1 WNHNN, CDR2 SYGVQD (reference sequence). The V end was cut by 3 bases, the J end by 0 bases, with 11 bases between. The CDR3 loop reads CASSDGGDVNTEAFF. The CDR3 DNA reads as TGCGCCAGCAGTGATGGGGGGGACGTGAACACTGAAGCTTTCTTT.

This clonotype was seen only a few times. This chain connects TRBV27 to TRBJ2-5; D possibly uses TRBD1 or TRBD2 (6 bases each). The V and J ends lost 5 bases and 3 bases respectively, with 19 bases between them. Per the germline V gene, CDR1 is MNHEY and CDR2 is SMNVEV (reference sequence). The CDR3 totals 16 residues. CDR3 sequence (DNA): TGTGCCAGCAGTCCGGGGGCGGGGAAGGAAAAAGAGACCCAGTACTTC. Translated, it gives CASSPGAGKEKETQYF.

This clonotype came up once. The V call is TRBV5-1, the J call TRBJ2-3, with TRBD2 matching over 7 bases. Losses at the gene ends were 4 bases for V and 2 bases for J; bases not matched to a gene: 7. This CDR3 has 15 amino acids. Germline V gene data show CDR1 as SGHRS and CDR2 as YFSETQ. Written as DNA, the CDR3 is TGCGCCAGCAGCATGCGGGGGAGCGCCACAGATACGCAGTATTTT. This translates into CASSMRGSATDTQYF.

This clonotype was counted a few times. The chain is built from TRBV12-3 or TRBV12-4 and TRBJ2-5; tentatively, D is TRBD2 (6 bases). The CDR3 totals 14 residues. The V end was cut by 7 bases, the J end by 5 bases, with 17 bases between. CDR3 amino acids: CASTVSGTGETQYF. Here the CDR3 DNA reads TGTGCCAGCACGGTTAGCGGAACGGGGGAGACCCAGTACTTC.

V usage is TRBV27 and J usage is TRBJ2-2; a weak D match, TRBD1 (5 bases). V lost 5 bases, J lost 5 bases, and 9 bases lay in between. This CDR3 is built from 13 residues. CDR1 and CDR2 (germline): MNHEY, SMNVEV (reference sequence). CDR3 nucleotides: TGTGCCAGCAGTGGGGCCTTGACCGGGGAGCTGTTTTTT. It specifies CASSGALTGELFF.

V usage is TRBV27 and J usage is TRBJ1-1; D is unclear. Deletions cut 3 bases from V and 3 bases from J, with 8 bases between. The V gene's germline CDR1 is MNHEY and CDR2 SMNVEV (reference sequence). The CDR3 contains 13 residues. This CDR3 reads CASSLWRYTEAFF. For the CDR3, the DNA is TGTGCCAGCAGTTTGTGGAGGTACACTGAAGCTTTCTTT.

The chain links TRBV6-1 to TRBJ2-1; D call uncertain. CDR3 length equals 14 residues. V lost 0 bases, J lost 0 bases, and 3 bases lay in between. CDR1 and CDR2 (germline): MNHNS, SASEGT. The CDR3 loop is CASSEASSYNEQFF. CDR3 DNA: TGTGCCAGCAGTGAAGCTAGCTCCTACAATGAGCAGTTCTTC.

In its sample, this clonotype was seen a few times. The chain carries TRBV7-2 and TRBJ2-7; unclear D gene. V was pared by 0 bases and J by 6 bases, with 15 bases between. CDR3 length: 15 amino acids. The germline gives CDR1 SGHTA, CDR2 FQGNSA. In DNA form, the CDR3 reads TGTGCCAGCAGCTTAGCGCCTGGGTCGTTTCGCGAGCAGTACTTC. It encodes CASSLAPGSFREQYF.

V is TRBV6-2 or TRBV6-3 and J is TRBJ2-1; D gene ambiguous. In germline, CDR1 is MNHEY, CDR2 SVGEGT. V was pared by 6 bases and J by 9 bases, with 12 bases between. The CDR3 spans 12 residues. The CDR3 sequence: CASSPEAGEQFF. The DNA of the CDR3 is TGTGCCAGCAGCCCAGAGGCAGGTGAGCAGTTCTTC.

This clonotype was recorded a few times. This chain joins TRBV24-1 and TRBJ2-7; D gene unclear. The end of the DNA aligns better with TRBJ2-1, so the J call may be wrong. Germline V CDR1 and CDR2: KGHDR, SFDVKD. CDR3 length equals 12 residues. The CDR3 spells CATSAAGHEQFF. The CDR3 region has the DNA TGTGCCACCAGTGCGGCAGGACATGAGCAGTTCTTC.

The V gene is TRBV6-4, the J gene TRBJ1-4, with 7 bases lining up with TRBD1. This CDR3 comprises 15 residues. Germline-derived CDR1 and CDR2 are MRHNA and SNTAGT. The junction had 4 bases not matched to a gene; V was cut back by 6 bases and J by 0 bases. For the CDR3, the DNA is TGTGCCAGCAGGAGGGACAGTTCAACTAATGAAAAACTGTTTTTT. Translating gives CASRRDSSTNEKLFF.

V usage is TRBV5-1 and J usage is TRBJ1-1, with D possibly TRBD1 on 5 matching bases. This CDR3 spans 14 amino acids. Germline lookup yields CDR1 SGHRS and CDR2 YFSETQ. Trimming cost V 1 base and J 3 bases, with 10 bases left between them. CDR3 coding DNA: TGCGCCAGCAGCTTGTCCCCGACAGACACTGAAGCTTTCTTT. Translation: CASSLSPTDTEAFF.

At least ten counts were recorded for this clonotype. The V call is TRBV7-9, the J call TRBJ2-7; 7 positions match TRBD1. Germline V lookup: CDR1 SEHNR, CDR2 FQNEAQ (reference sequence). V shed 6 bases, J shed 1 base, and the junction held 6 bases outside the gene matches. The length of the CDR3 is 14 residues. CDR3 in amino acids: CASSLQQGSYEQYF. The CDR3 DNA reads as TGTGCCAGCAGTTTGCAACAGGGGTCCTACGAGCAGTACTTC.

The CDR3 DNA reads as TGTGCCACCAGTGATTTTACCTATGGGACAGGGGATATTACAGATACGCAGTATTTT. As protein: CATSDFTYGTGDITDTQYF. The V and J genes are TRBV24-1 and TRBJ2-3, with 10 bases fitting TRBD1. CDR3 length equals 19 residues. J lost 3 bases, V lost 1 base, and 12 bases had no gene match. Looked up from germline, CDR1 is KGHDR and CDR2 is SFDVKD.

The chain employs TRBV2 and TRBJ2-1; D gene ambiguous. The CDR3 length is 13 residues. The germline CDR1 and CDR2 sequences are SNHLY and FYNNEI. Deletions cut 11 bases from V and 6 bases from J, with 17 bases between. CDR3 bases: TGTGCCTCCCGCCAGCTCCAGGCCAATGAGCAGTTCTTC. This translates into CASRQLQANEQFF.

The gene calls are TRBV7-9 and TRBJ2-1; 10 bases align to TRBD2. CDR3 length: 15 amino acids. Germline CDR1 is SEHNR and CDR2 is FQNEAQ (reference sequence). V shed 5 bases, J shed 7 bases, and the junction held 8 bases outside the gene matches. CDR3 coding DNA: TGTGCCAGCAGCAATGAGCGGGAGGGCAGGAATGAGCAGTTCTTC. Translation: CASSNEREGRNEQFF.

This clonotype was seen only a few times. J is TRBJ2-1 and V is TRBV2; 10 bases align to TRBD2. The junction had 7 bases not matched to a gene; V was cut back by 2 bases and J by 6 bases. The CDR3 is 16 amino acids. Germline V gives CDR1 SNHLY, CDR2 FYNNEI. CDR3 DNA: TGTGCCAGCAGTGAATCAGGACTAGCGGAACCCAATGAGCAGTTCTTC. Encoded protein: CASSESGLAEPNEQFF. Filled out from reference TRBV2 and TRBJ2-1, the complete variable domain reads EPEVTQTPSHQVTQMGQEVILRCVPISNHLYFYWYRQILGQKVEFLVSFYNNEISEKSEIFDDQFSVERPDGSNFTLKIRSTKLEDSAMYFCASSESGLAEPNEQFFGPGTRLTVL.

V and J are TRBV5-1 and TRBJ2-5; perhaps TRBD2 as D (6 bases). From germline, CDR1 is SGHRS and CDR2 YFSETQ. Trimming cost V 0 bases and J 7 bases, with 10 bases left between them. The CDR3 totals 13 residues. The CDR3 loop is CASSLAGVSTQYF. In DNA, the CDR3 is TGCGCCAGCAGCTTGGCGGGGGTATCGACCCAGTACTTC.

This clonotype was counted many times. For the CDR3, the DNA is TGTGCCAGCAGCTTGGCTGGAGGGGGGGCCAACGTCCTGACTTTC. Protein sequence: CASSLAGGGANVLTF. The chain joins TRBV5-4 to TRBJ2-6; D possibly corresponds to TRBD2 (6 bases). The germline V gene has CDR1 SGHNT and CDR2 YYREEE (reference sequence). Trimming stripped 0 bases from V and 4 bases from J, with 8 bases between. The CDR3 covers 15 residues.

This clonotype was seen a few times. The chain is built from TRBV2 and TRBJ2-5; weak D call: TRBD2 (5 bases). The CDR3 loop spans 14 amino acids. Trimming removed 7 bases at V and 2 bases at J, with 14 bases between. CDR1 SNHLY and CDR2 FYNNEI come from the germline V gene. The CDR3 coding sequence is TGTGCCAGCATAGAGGGCTTGTGGCAAGAGACCCAGTACTTC. Translated, it gives CASIEGLWQETQYF.

Only a few counts were recorded for this clonotype. The chain links TRBV5-5 to TRBJ2-1; perhaps TRBD2 as D (5 bases). Judging by the DNA end, TRBJ2-5 fits better; the J call may be wrong. Germline CDR1 SGHKS, CDR2 YYEKEE (reference sequence). The CDR3 runs 14 residues. CDR3 sequence: CASSFGGILETQYF. CDR3 DNA sequence: TGTGCCAGCAGCTTCGGAGGAATCTTAGAGACCCAGTACTTC.

This clonotype showed up just a few times. This chain joins TRBV2 and TRBJ2-5; D not resolved. CDR1 and CDR2 from the germline V gene are SNHLY and FYNNEI. Trimming removed 1 base from V and 2 bases from J, with 8 bases in between. This CDR3 is built from 14 residues. The CDR3 sequence: CASSEDLIQETQYF. In nucleotides, the CDR3 is TGTGCCAGCAGTGAAGACCTAATTCAAGAGACCCAGTACTTC.